This is a list of T cell receptor beta chains from one sample in a study of blood T cell repertoires in COVID-19. Sequenced by immunoSEQ multiplex PCR; TCRdb stores in-frame clones only, minus some. The sample includes 190,000 or so clones, 65% to 80% of them seen just once. The sample comprised peripheral blood. The receptors come from a man aged 50 to 60 who had recovered from COVID-19. The conserved cysteine and the conserved F or W are not part of the CDR3 here.

V gene	CDR3 length	CDR3 protein
TRBV9	13	ASSPHPTAHNEQF
TRBV5-1	14	ASSPLLAEYTGELF
TRBV6-2/TRBV6-3	13	ASSYGQGFRQPQH
TRBV30	11	AWDRGPGEKLF
TRBV5-8	14	ASSPGTSGRSETQY
TRBV6-5	11	ASINTGSGELF
TRBV19	12	ASSMAGNTGELF
TRBV27	13	ASSFRRQADQPQH
TRBV29-1	11	SVIQGTYTEAF
TRBV30	13	ACTRGFATNEKLF
TRBV5-1	12	ASRLLAGEGEQY
TRBV11-2	12	ASSFDRATGELF
TRBV4-3	13	ASSQAMTGDYGYT
TRBV6-6	11	ASRDRDLYGYT
TRBV7-8	13	ASSLVLVSSYEQY
TRBV29-1	11	SVDPGPNYGYT
TRBV19	12	ANTRYQGPYEQY
TRBV7-9	11	ASSLLAADTQY
TRBV3-1/TRBV3-2	13	ASSQVAVKDYEQY
TRBV9	18	ASSVSWGTGGNLGQETQY
TRBV27	12	ASHKSGTLYEQY
TRBV13	10	ASSLERDEQF
TRBV10-2	11	ASTGQLNQPQH
TRBV5-8	15	ASSHTGAGGPFDEQY
TRBV6-6	12	ASSPQKGNQPQH
TRBV27	14	ASSLSRDRGQSPLH
TRBV21-1	14	ASSTWTGLSGNTIY
TRBV28	11	ASSPRRGTEAF
TRBV11-3	14	ASSSSGRRDYNEQF
TRBV6-2/TRBV6-3	13	ASSFPGREHGEQF
TRBV29-1	13	SVVQGASDFTEAF
TRBV7-6	12	ASSPGTARGIQY
TRBV10-3	13	AISFLSGGTDTQY
TRBV7-3	11	ASSLTQDTEAF
TRBV5-1	10	ASSPGVDTIY
TRBV2	11	ASSVLRESEAF
TRBV27	14	ASSLRFGGRSYEQY
TRBV11-2	14	ASSLPGRWMADTQY
TRBV3-1/TRBV3-2	13	ASSQVPRGDSPLH
TRBV7-2	15	ASSLAAPGGSYNEQF
TRBV19	12	ASSMSGSADTQY
TRBV9	12	ASTPSGRYNEQF
TRBV29-1	11	SVAGGVNQPQH
TRBV7-2	14	ASSPWGGQGEYGYT
TRBV12-5	12	ASGPRDPRDTQY
TRBV4-2	14	ASSPLAPPSSYEQY
TRBV27	12	ASSLYSSTDTQY
TRBV4-2	13	ASSQEGSGPYEQY
TRBV19	13	ASSIGLQSSYEQY
TRBV27	13	ASSGGILGTYGYT